The 17 T cell receptor beta chains below were found in one sample sequenced in a study of blood T cells in healthy people across ages (dated by TCRdb to between 2014 and 2017). Library method: 5' RACE. For sequencing, an Illumina HiSeq 2500 was employed. A second PCR of roughly 7 to 11 cycles was performed with a sample-barcoded 5' primer and a J-beta primer mix. Clones were called with MiXCR by TCRdb after fastp trimmed the public reads at Q25, and only in-frame beta chains were retained. CDR3 protein duplicates are merged, each entry listing the most common genes and DNA. This sample comprises about 680,000 distinct CDR3 sequences, roughly 50% of them detected only once. The top ten hold about a third of the sample. Sequencing input: blood. These receptors originate from an older woman in good health.

The V call is TRBV7-2, the J call TRBJ1-2, with a weak D call TRBD1 (6 bases). The CDR3 runs 12 residues. The germline V gene encodes CDR1 SGHTA and CDR2 FQGNSA. V lost 5 bases and J lost 7, with 11 bases in between. The CDR3 nucleotides are TGTGCCAGCAGCAACAGGGTGGGTGGCTACACCTTC. As protein: CASSNRVGGYTF. Full variable domain (rest looked up from reference TRBV7-2 and TRBJ1-2): GAGVSQSPSNKVTEKGKDVELRCDPISGHTALYWYRQSLGQGLEFLIYFQGNSAPDKSGLPSDRFSAERTGGSVSTLTIQRTQQEDSAVYLCASSNRVGGYTFGSGTRLTVV.

The rearrangement uses TRBV18 and TRBJ2-3; 8 positions agree with TRBD2. The CDR3 runs 16 residues. The trim removed 3 bases at V and 0 bases at J, leaving 5 bases unmatched. The germline V gene has CDR1 KGHSH and CDR2 LQKENI. CDR3 DNA sequence: TGTGCCAGCTCACCTGATACTAGCGGTAGCACAGATACGCAGTATTTT. Residues: CASSPDTSGSTDTQYF.

This chain uses TRBV2 with TRBJ1-1; TRBD1 aligns across 8 bases. J was trimmed by 4 bases and V by 7 bases; bases with no gene match: 11. CDR1 is SNHLY, CDR2 FYNNEI, per germline. CDR3 length: 15 amino acids. CDR3 residues: CASNSGQGAGTEAFF. In nucleotides, the CDR3 is TGTGCCAGCAACAGCGGACAGGGTGCGGGCACTGAAGCTTTCTTT.

This chain links TRBV29-1 with TRBJ2-7; D perhaps matches TRBD1 (6 bases). Trimming took 7 bases from V and 7 from J, leaving 23 bases between them. CDR3 length: 14 amino acids. Germline V gene lookup returns CDR1 SQVTM and CDR2 ANQGSEA. This CDR3 is CSGQPTGSDNEQYF. The CDR3 DNA reads as TGCAGCGGCCAACCGACAGGTTCCGACAATGAGCAGTACTTC.

The J gene is TRBJ2-3, the V gene TRBV7-2; D perhaps matches TRBD2 (6 bases). Germline-derived CDR1 and CDR2 are SGHTA and FQGNSA. The CDR3 contains 15 residues. V dropped 5 bases and J dropped 0 bases, with 12 bases sitting between them. DNA for the CDR3: TGTGCCAGCAGCCAGCTAGCGAGCAGCACAGATACGCAGTATTTT. It codes for CASSQLASSTDTQYF.

The chain employs TRBV10-3 and TRBJ1-1; D unclear. The germline V and J ends were trimmed by 2 bases and 6 bases, with 7 bases remaining between them. The germline V gene encodes CDR1 ENHRY and CDR2 SYGVKD. This CDR3 comprises 12 residues. The CDR3 region has the DNA TGTGCCATCAGTGAGAGTTGGGCTGAAGCTTTCTTT. It specifies CAISESWAEAFF.

The chain joins TRBV20-1 to TRBJ2-3, with 10 bases matching TRBD2. Per the germline V gene, CDR1 is DFQATT and CDR2 is SNEGSKA (reference sequence). V was clipped by 4 bases and J by 3 bases; unmatched bases: 10. CDR3 size: 16 residues. CDR3 sequence reads: CSANDVGLAVTDTQYF. CDR3 nucleotides: TGCAGTGCTAATGACGTAGGACTAGCGGTTACAGATACGCAGTATTTT.

At least ten counts were recorded for this clonotype. The CDR3 DNA reads TGTGCCAGCAGCCAGACAGGGGCCGTCAATGAGCAGTTCTTC. This gives the protein CASSQTGAVNEQFF. V usage is TRBV7-9 and J usage is TRBJ2-1; 8 positions agree with TRBD1. This CDR3 comprises 14 residues. V shed 5 bases and J 6 bases; nucleotides not matched to a gene: 6. Germline V gene data show CDR1 as SEHNR and CDR2 as FQNEAQ (reference sequence). Full variable domain (missing parts from reference TRBV7-9 and TRBJ2-1): DTGVSQNPRHKITKRGQNVTFRCDPISEHNRLYWYRQTLGQGPEFLTYFQNEAQLEKSRLLSDRFSAERPKGSFSTLEIQRTEQGDSAMYLCASSQTGAVNEQFFGPGTRLTVL.

This sequence joins TRBV10-3 and TRBJ2-5; D is uncertain. Per germline, CDR1 ENHRY and CDR2 SYGVKD. The CDR3 covers 12 residues. With 3 bases removed from V and 4 bases from J, the gap between germline ends came to 6 bases. The DNA of the CDR3 is TGTGCCATCAGTGAAGGAGCAGAGACCCAGTACTTC. Amino acid sequence: CAISEGAETQYF.

As to this clonotype: One junction end does not reproduce the germline sequence, and a read error may be involved. The chain is built from TRBV18 and TRBJ2-7, with D unclear. Germline V CDR1 and CDR2: KGHSH, LQKENI. The length of the CDR3 is 11 residues. CDR3 sequence: CASSLQDERYF. The CDR3 bases are TGTGCCAGCTCCCTCCAGGACGAGCGGTACTTC.

This clonotype was detected only once. This rearrangement joins TRBV6-2 or TRBV6-3 to TRBJ2-6; D may be TRBD2 (5 bases). This CDR3 spans 15 amino acids. Germline V CDR1 and CDR2: MNHEY, SVGEGT. V lost 7 bases and J 0 bases, leaving 10 bases between the germline ends. CDR3 in amino acids: CASTFGVSGANVLTF. CDR3 DNA sequence: TGTGCCAGCACCTTCGGGGTCTCTGGGGCCAACGTCCTGACTTTC.

The chain is built from TRBV27 and TRBJ2-7, with D perhaps TRBD1 or TRBD2 (6 bases each). CDR3 length: 19 amino acids. The germline V and J ends were trimmed by 7 bases and 2 bases, with 30 bases remaining between them. CDR1 MNHEY and CDR2 SMNVEV come from the germline V gene (reference sequence). This chain's CDR3 is CASKVRGVARGYSTYEQYF. The CDR3 DNA sequence: TGTGCCAGCAAGGTTAGGGGGGTGGCTAGAGGTTACTCTACCTACGAGCAGTACTTC.

The chain employs TRBV7-2 and TRBJ2-5, with D tentatively TRBD1 (6 bases). This CDR3 is 17 amino acids long. Germline CDR1 reads SGHTA; CDR2 reads FQGNSA. Deletions cut 5 bases from V and 2 bases from J, with 21 bases between. CDR3 coding DNA: TGTGCCAGCAGCCAGACAGGTCGCCCCAACTCACAAGAGACCCAGTACTTC. It specifies CASSQTGRPNSQETQYF. The entire variable domain, with the rest obtained from reference TRBV7-2 and TRBJ2-5, is as follows: GAGVSQSPSNKVTEKGKDVELRCDPISGHTALYWYRQSLGQGLEFLIYFQGNSAPDKSGLPSDRFSAERTGGSVSTLTIQRTQQEDSAVYLCASSQTGRPNSQETQYFGPGTRLLVL.

J is TRBJ1-2 and V is TRBV7-9, with D perhaps matching TRBD1 (6 bases). Germline CDR1 SEHNR, CDR2 FQNEAQ (reference sequence). The CDR3 has 15 amino acids. Trimming took off 5 bases at V and 0 bases at J, with 13 bases between the two ends. In DNA, the CDR3 is TGTGCCAGCAGCCGGACGACAGGCTCTAACTATGGCTACACCTTC. Translation: CASSRTTGSNYGYTF.

The CDR3 is CASRIRREQTYEQYF. The CDR3, as DNA: TGTGCCAGCAGGATAAGGCGGGAGCAGACCTACGAGCAGTACTTC. The chain has TRBV6-5 and TRBJ2-7, with 7 nucleotides matching TRBD2. Germline assignment: CDR1 MNHEY and CDR2 SVGAGI. The CDR3 has 15 amino acids. J gave up 2 bases and V 6 bases, and 10 bases lay outside the gene matches.

CDR3 region: CASSSTSAPYNEQFF. CDR3 DNA sequence: TGTGCCAGCAGTTCGACTAGCGCCCCCTACAATGAGCAGTTCTTC. The chain recombines TRBV11-1 with TRBJ2-1; 8 bases fit TRBD2. V lost 6 bases to trimming and J lost 2 bases; unmatched junction nucleotides: 6. The CDR3 sequence is 15 residues long. Germline values: CDR1 SGHAT, CDR2 FQDESV (reference sequence).

This chain links TRBV6-5 with TRBJ2-7; a weak D match, TRBD1 (6 bases). Germline V gene sequence: CDR1 MNHEY, CDR2 SVGAGI. Trimming left V 6 bases short and J 3 bases short, with 15 bases between. There are 14 residues in the CDR3. CDR3 DNA: TGTGCCAGCAGCAACCTCGGACAGAACTACGAGCAGTACTTC. Translated: CASSNLGQNYEQYF.